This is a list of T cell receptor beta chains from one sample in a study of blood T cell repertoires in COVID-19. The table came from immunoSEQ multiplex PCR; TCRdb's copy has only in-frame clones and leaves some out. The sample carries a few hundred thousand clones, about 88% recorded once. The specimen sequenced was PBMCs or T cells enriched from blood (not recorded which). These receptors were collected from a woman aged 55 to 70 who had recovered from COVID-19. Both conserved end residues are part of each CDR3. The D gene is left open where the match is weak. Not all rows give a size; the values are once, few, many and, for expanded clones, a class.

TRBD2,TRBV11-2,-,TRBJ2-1,CASSSLSGGSYNEQFF,TGTGCCAGCAGCTCCCTAAGCGGGGGGAGCTACAATGAGCAGTTCTTC
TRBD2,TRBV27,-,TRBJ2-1,CASVFSRTSVTYNEQFF,TGTGCCAGCGTTTTTTCCCGGACTAGCGTGACCTACAATGAGCAGTTCTTC
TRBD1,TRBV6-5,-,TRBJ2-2,CASSYPGQGSGELFF,TGTGCCAGCAGTTACCCGGGACAGGGCTCCGGGGAGCTGTTTTTT
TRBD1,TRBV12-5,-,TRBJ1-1,CASGLGQGVNTEAFF,TGTGCTAGTGGTTTGGGACAGGGGGTTAACACTGAAGCTTTCTTT
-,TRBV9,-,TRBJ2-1,CASSPPAPSASSYNEQFF,TGTGCCAGCAGCCCCCCCGCCCCTAGCGCCAGCTCCTACAATGAGCAGTTCTTC
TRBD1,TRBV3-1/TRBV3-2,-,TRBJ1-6,CASSLKGGTYNSPLHF,TGTGCCAGCAGCCTTAAAGGGGGCACCTATAATTCACCCCTCCACTTT
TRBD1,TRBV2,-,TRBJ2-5,CASRADRGRETQYF,TGTGCCAGCAGGGCGGACAGGGGGAGGGAGACCCAGTACTTC
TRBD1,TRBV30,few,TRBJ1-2,CAWSVWQGDFRYTF,TGTGCCTGGAGTGTATGGCAGGGGGACTTTCGCTACACCTTC
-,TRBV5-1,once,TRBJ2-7,CASSLDSFNRGGQYF,TGCGCCAGCAGCTTGGACAGCTTCAATCGCGGAGGGCAGTACTTC
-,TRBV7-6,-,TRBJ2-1,CASSLAVAEQFF,TGTGCCAGCAGCTTAGCGGTGGCCGAGCAGTTCTTC
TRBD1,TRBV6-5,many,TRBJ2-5,CASSYSLGQVETQYF,TGTGCCAGCAGTTACTCGCTGGGACAGGTGGAGACCCAGTACTTC
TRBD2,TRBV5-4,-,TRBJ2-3,CASSSGGAGTDTQYF,TGTGCCAGCAGTAGCGGGGGGGCCGGCACAGATACGCAGTATTTT
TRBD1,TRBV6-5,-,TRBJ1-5,CASSSGQVPNQPQHF,TGTGCCAGCAGTTCGGGACAGGTTCCGAATCAGCCCCAGCATTTT
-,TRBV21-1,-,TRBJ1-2,CASSPRQASCGYTF,TGTGCCAGCAGCCCTCGACAGGCCTCATGTGGCTACACCTTC
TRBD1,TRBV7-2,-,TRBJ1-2,CASSLVVRDRGPVGGYTF,TGTGCCAGCAGCTTAGTAGTACGGGACAGGGGGCCGGTCGGTGGCTACACCTTC
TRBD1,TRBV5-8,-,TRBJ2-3,CASSFTDRRVPDTQYF,TGTGCCAGCAGCTTCACGGACAGGCGTGTTCCAGATACGCAGTATTTT
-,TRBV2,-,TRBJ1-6,CASSPLGRGSSPLHF,TGTGCCAGCAGCCCTTTAGGGCGGGGGAGTTCACCCCTCCACTTT
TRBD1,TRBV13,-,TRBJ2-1,CASGDSYDNEQFF,TGTGCCAGCGGGGACAGTTACGACAATGAGCAGTTCTTC
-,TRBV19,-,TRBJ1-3,CASSSGLSGNTIYF,TGTGCCAGTAGTTCAGGTCTCTCTGGAAACACCATATATTTT
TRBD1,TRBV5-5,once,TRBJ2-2,CASGPAWGQGRTGELFF,TGTGCCAGCGGCCCTGCTTGGGGACAGGGGAGAACCGGGGAGCTGTTTTTT
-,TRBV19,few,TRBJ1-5,CASSAGSQPQHF,TGTGCCAGTAGTGCAGGCAGTCAGCCCCAGCATTTT
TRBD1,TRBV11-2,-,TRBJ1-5,CASSPTGFNQPQHF,TGTGCCAGCAGCCCGACAGGGTTCAATCAGCCCCAGCATTTT
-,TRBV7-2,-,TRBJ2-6,CASSLRQGYASGANVLTF,TGTGCCAGCAGCTTAAGGCAGGGTTATGCCTCTGGGGCCAACGTCCTGACTTTC
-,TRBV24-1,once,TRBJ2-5,CATRRGTQYF,TGTGCCACCAGAAGGGGGACCCAGTACTTC
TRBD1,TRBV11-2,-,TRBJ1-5,CASSQGQGPYQPQHF,TGTGCCAGCAGCCAGGGACAGGGACCCTATCAGCCCCAGCATTTT
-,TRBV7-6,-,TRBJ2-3,CASSSQGPPVTDTQYF,TGTGCCAGCAGCTCTCAGGGGCCCCCTGTCACAGATACGCAGTATTTT
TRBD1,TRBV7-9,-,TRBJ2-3,CASSSVRGLWGTDTQYF,TGTGCCAGCAGCTCGGTGAGGGGGCTATGGGGCACAGATACGCAGTATTTT
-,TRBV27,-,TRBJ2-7,CASSFPGGGEQYF,TGTGCCAGCAGTTTTCCAGGGGGAGGCGAGCAGTACTTC
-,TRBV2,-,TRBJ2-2,CASTSGRGTGELFF,TGTGCCAGCACCTCGGGCAGGGGCACCGGGGAGCTGTTTTTT
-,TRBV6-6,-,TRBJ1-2,CASTGYYGYTF,TGTGCCAGCACAGGGTACTATGGCTACACCTTC
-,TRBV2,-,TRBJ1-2,CASSEGTVHGYTF,TGTGCCAGCAGTGAAGGGACAGTACATGGCTACACCTTC
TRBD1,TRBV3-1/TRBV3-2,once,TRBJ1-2,CASSQQDRGKGYTF,TGTGCCAGCAGCCAGCAAGACAGGGGGAAAGGCTACACCTTC
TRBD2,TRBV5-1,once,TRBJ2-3,CASSLRTSRDTQYF,TGCGCCAGCAGCCTGAGGACTAGCAGAGATACGCAGTATTTT
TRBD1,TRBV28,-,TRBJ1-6,CASRDRTGEIGSYNSPLHF,TGTGCCAGCAGAGATAGGACAGGGGAGATCGGCTCCTATAATTCACCCCTCCACTTT
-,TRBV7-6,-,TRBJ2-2,CASSLAGVIPGELFF,TGTGCCAGCAGCTTAGCGGGCGTGATCCCCGGGGAGCTGTTTTTT
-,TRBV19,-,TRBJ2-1,CASSPEGAVNEQFF,TGTGCCAGTAGCCCGGAGGGGGCGGTGAATGAGCAGTTCTTC
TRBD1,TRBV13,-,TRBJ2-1,CASSPSPGQNEQFF,TGTGCCAGCAGCCCCAGCCCGGGACAGAATGAGCAGTTCTTC
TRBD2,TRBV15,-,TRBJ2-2,CATSRDWLAGGPTGELFF,TGTGCCACCAGCAGAGATTGGTTAGCGGGGGGACCCACCGGGGAGCTGTTTTTT
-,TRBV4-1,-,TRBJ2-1,CASSQTADSYNEQFF,TGCGCCAGCAGCCAAACAGCCGACTCCTACAATGAGCAGTTCTTC
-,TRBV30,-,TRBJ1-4,CAWSVTGKLFF,TGTGCCTGGAGTGTAACAGGAAAACTGTTTTTT
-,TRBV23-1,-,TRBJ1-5,CASSQKRQGPNQPQHF,TGCGCCAGCAGTCAAAAAAGGCAGGGCCCCAATCAGCCCCAGCATTTT
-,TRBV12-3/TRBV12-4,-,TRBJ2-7,CASSLGRRYEQYF,TGTGCCAGCAGTTTGGGCAGAAGGTACGAGCAGTACTTC
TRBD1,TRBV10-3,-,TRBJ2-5,CAIKGSGTGEETQYF,TGTGCCATCAAAGGTTCGGGAACAGGGGAAGAGACCCAGTACTTC